This is a list of T cell receptor beta chains from one sample in a study of blood T cell dynamics during melanoma immunotherapy. The table came from immunoSEQ multiplex PCR; TCRdb's copy has only in-frame clones and leaves some out. In the table there are roughly 16,000 clones, 94% of which are singletons. The sample in question was effector memory CD8+ T cells from blood, obtained from a patient treated with checkpoint blockade. The receptor set was obtained from a human donor with melanoma. Each CDR3 is given with its conserved first and last residue.

TRBV29-1	TRBJ1-2	CSVEGDRSQSNYGYTF
TRBV10-3	TRBJ2-3	CAITGTSGSTDTQYF
TRBV5-4	TRBJ2-7	CASSQEVPAAGAYEQYF
TRBV7-9	TRBJ2-1	CASSLSEMGLYNEQFF
TRBV27	TRBJ2-7	CASSSGLAGQYF
TRBV6-1	TRBJ1-5	CASSGRQGSNQPQHF
TRBV19	NA	CASSMPGGAAYEQYF
TRBV14	TRBJ1-5	CASSQGFRQPQHF
TRBV27	TRBJ2-7	CASRGQASYEQYF
TRBV27	TRBJ2-7	CASRPGRTGVYEQYF
TRBV15	TRBJ2-3	CATSRDSGLAADTQYF
TRBV7-9	TRBJ2-2	CASSYVRGSNTGELFF
TRBV6-5	TRBJ2-7	CASSYTGLVYEQYF
TRBV11-2	TRBJ1-4	CASSLGGDEKLFF
TRBV28	TRBJ2-1	CAINDRGENYNEQFF
TRBV9	TRBJ1-6	CASSERGAPDSPLHF
TRBV6-1	TRBJ2-7	CASRGGQAFSYEQYF
TRBV2	TRBJ1-2	CASSLGGVYGYTF
TRBV10-3	TRBJ1-5	CAISESLGTGGQPQHF
TRBV28	TRBJ1-5	CASSLRVEGWTGSNQPQHF
TRBV11-2	TRBJ2-7	CASSPPGQGGYEQYF
TRBV7-9	TRBJ2-2	CASSSPPGGSRNTGELFF
TRBV6-6	TRBJ2-2	CASSYSQENTGELFF
TRBV5-4	TRBJ2-1	CASSLAGNEQFF
TRBV19	TRBJ2-1	CASSMPGGWNEQFF
TRBV9	TRBJ2-2	CASSATSSGSFRGTGELFF
TRBV11-1	TRBJ2-2	CASSLAGAPGELFF
TRBV5-6	TRBJ2-1	CASSSRMGLAEYNEQFF
TRBV7-8	TRBJ1-1	CASSFPVRTGDFMNTEAFF
TRBV5-4	TRBJ2-7	CASSLAVGLAGAEQYF
TRBV2	TRBJ2-7	CATPRTAGDEQYF
TRBV2	TRBJ2-7	CASRGTGTYEQYF
TRBV6-5	TRBJ2-7	CASSYGRGGREQYF
TRBV19	TRBJ2-7	CASSISNSYEQYF
TRBV28	TRBJ2-4	CASRGDSNPAKNIQYF
TRBV6-1	TRBJ1-2	CASSEGTRGHRGYTF
TRBV28	TRBJ2-7	CASSTRTGQPYEQYF
TRBV5-1	TRBJ1-1	CASSLGGWNTEAFF
TRBV18	TRBJ2-3	CASSGTGRGTDTQYF
TRBV7-3	TRBJ2-1	CASSLTGLPDEQFF
TRBV29-1	NA	CSGREGYEQYF
TRBV9	TRBJ2-2	CASSAQRERHNTGELFF
TRBV7-9	TRBJ2-3	CASSLRDSSTDTQYF
TRBV28	TRBJ2-1	CASSDTTENEQFF
TRBV19	TRBJ1-1	CASSDLRGANTEAFF